These 9 T cell receptor beta chains originate from one sample sequenced in a study of blood T cell repertoires in COVID-19. Libraries were prepared by immunoSEQ multiplex PCR; TCRdb keeps only in-frame clonotypes and omits some of them. The sample contains approximately 280,000 clones, roughly 89% of which appear only once. Sequenced: peripheral blood. All receptors come from a middle-aged man with acute or convalescent COVID-19.

CDR3 bases: TGTGCCAGCAGCCCCTCGGCGGGCTCAAACTATGGCTACACCTTC. Translation: CASSPSAGSNYGYTF. The chain uses TRBV7-2 and TRBJ1-2; D is ambiguous. The CDR3 has 15 amino acids. V gave up 5 bases and J gave up 2 bases, with 15 bases separating them. CDR1 is SGHTA, CDR2 FQGNSA, per germline.

This clone was detected only once. The rearrangement uses TRBV19 and TRBJ2-4; TRBD1 agrees at 7 bases. This CDR3 has 13 residues. The V gene end was trimmed by 6 bases and the J gene end by 5 bases; junction bases not matched to a gene: 4. Germline V gene lookup returns CDR1 LNHDA and CDR2 SQIVND (reference sequence). The CDR3 DNA reads as TGTGCCAGTAGCCCAGGACAGGAAAACATTCAGTACTTC. Amino acids: CASSPGQENIQYF.

The J gene is TRBJ1-2, the V gene TRBV5-4, with 9 bases that match TRBD1. The CDR3 extends over 15 amino acids. Unmatched junction bases numbered 5, after V lost 3 bases and J lost 2 bases. Germline V gives CDR1 SGHNT, CDR2 YYREEE (reference sequence). This CDR3 reads CASSWGQGGNYGYTF. In DNA, the CDR3 is TGTGCCAGCAGCTGGGGACAGGGAGGCAACTATGGCTACACCTTC.

The chain employs TRBV10-3 and TRBJ2-2; TRBD1 might be the D (6 bases). V gave up 5 bases and J gave up 1 base, with 11 bases separating them. Germline CDR1 reads ENHRY; CDR2 reads SYGVKD. The CDR3 loop spans 15 amino acids. The CDR3 loop is CAISITGMNTGELFF. DNA for the CDR3: TGTGCCATCAGTATCACAGGGATGAACACCGGGGAGCTGTTTTTT.

The V call is TRBV9, the J call TRBJ2-7; TRBD2 is a possible D gene (6 bases). Trimming left V 0 bases short and J 0 bases short, with 13 bases between. The CDR3 is made up of 16 amino acids. CDR1 and CDR2 (germline): SGDLS, YYNGEE. CDR3 sequence (DNA): TGTGCCAGCAGCGTAGCTGGCAATAGCGGCTCCTACGAGCAGTACTTC. Its translation: CASSVAGNSGSYEQYF.

The chain is built from TRBV21-1 and TRBJ2-2; the table's D call of TRBD2 was not tested on the DNA. TRBV21-1 is shown as a pseudogene. This CDR3 has 16 amino acids. CDR3 DNA sequence: TGTGCCAGCAGCAAGGAGCGGGGGGTTTACACCGGGGAGCTGTTTTTT. It is translated as CASSKERGVYTGELFF.

The V gene is TRBV5-1, the J gene TRBJ2-6; possible D gene TRBD1, 5 bases. Germline V lookup: CDR1 SGHRS, CDR2 YFSETQ. Trimming pared 4 bases from V and 0 bases from J, leaving 11 bases between. The CDR3 consists of 16 residues. For the CDR3, the DNA is TGCGCCAGCAGCCCCCAACAGGCCTCTGGGGCCAACGTCCTGACTTTC. Protein: CASSPQQASGANVLTF.

The chain uses TRBV5-4 and TRBJ2-2; tentative D call: TRBD2 (5 bases). Germline V gene data show CDR1 as SGHNT and CDR2 as YYREEE (reference sequence). The CDR3 consists of 15 residues. Trimming stripped 4 bases from V and 7 bases from J, with 17 bases between. For the CDR3, the DNA is TGTGCCAGCAGCCGCCCCCGGGGTTCGTACGGGGAGCTGTTTTTT. It yields the protein CASSRPRGSYGELFF.

This clone occurred once. V usage is TRBV21-1 and J usage is TRBJ1-5; the table's D gene call, TRBD1, was not cross checked with the DNA. TRBV21-1 is termed a pseudogene. This CDR3 contains 22 residues. The CDR3 DNA sequence: TGTGCCAGCCCCCCCCCAGGCAGGGGGTGCGCTCCCAGCCAAAATAGCAATCAGCCCCAGCATTTT. Its protein product is CASPPPGRGCAPSQNSNQPQHF.